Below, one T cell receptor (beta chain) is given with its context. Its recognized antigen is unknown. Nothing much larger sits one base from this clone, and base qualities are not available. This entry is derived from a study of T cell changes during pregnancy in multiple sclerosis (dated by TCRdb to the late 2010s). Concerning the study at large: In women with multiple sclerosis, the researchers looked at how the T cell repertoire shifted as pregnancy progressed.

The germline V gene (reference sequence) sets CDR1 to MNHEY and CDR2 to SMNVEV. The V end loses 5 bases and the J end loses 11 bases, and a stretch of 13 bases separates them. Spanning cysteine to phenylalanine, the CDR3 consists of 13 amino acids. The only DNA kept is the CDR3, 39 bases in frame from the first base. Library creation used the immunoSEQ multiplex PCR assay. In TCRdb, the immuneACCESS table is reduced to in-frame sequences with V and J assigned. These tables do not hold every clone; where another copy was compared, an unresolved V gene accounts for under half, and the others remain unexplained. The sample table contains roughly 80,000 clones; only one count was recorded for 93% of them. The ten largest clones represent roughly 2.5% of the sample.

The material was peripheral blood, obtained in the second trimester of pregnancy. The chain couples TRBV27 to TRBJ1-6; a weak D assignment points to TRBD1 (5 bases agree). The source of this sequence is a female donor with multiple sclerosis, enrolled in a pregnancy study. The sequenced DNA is TGTGCCAGCAGTCCCCGGACAAATCCACCCCTCCACTTT. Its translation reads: CASSPRTNPPLHF.